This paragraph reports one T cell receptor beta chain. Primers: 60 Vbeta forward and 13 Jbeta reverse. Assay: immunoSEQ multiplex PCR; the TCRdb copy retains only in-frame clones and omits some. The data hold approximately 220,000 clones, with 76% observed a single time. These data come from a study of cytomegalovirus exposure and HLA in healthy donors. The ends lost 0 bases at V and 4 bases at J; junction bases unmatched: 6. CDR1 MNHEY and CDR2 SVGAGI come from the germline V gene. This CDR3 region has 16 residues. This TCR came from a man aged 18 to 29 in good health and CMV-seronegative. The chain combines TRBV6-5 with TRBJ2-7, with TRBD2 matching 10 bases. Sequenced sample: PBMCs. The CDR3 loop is CASSYSRASGRYEQYF. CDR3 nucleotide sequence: TGTGCCAGCAGTTACTCCCGGGCTAGCGGGAGATACGAGCAGTACTTC.